This is a list of T cell receptor beta chains from one sample in a study of radiotherapy plus CTLA-4 blockade in lung cancer. Profiled with immunoSEQ multiplex PCR; TCRdb holds only in-frame clones, not every one. The sample has around 72,000 clones, approximately 80% seen once; the top ten hold 7.1%. The sequenced sample was peripheral blood, obtained from a patient treated with radiotherapy plus ipilimumab. These receptor sequences come from a human donor with non-small cell lung cancer who had a complete response to radiotherapy plus ipilimumab. Each CDR3 is given with its conserved first and last residue. A D gene is named only where the DNA matches it firmly. For some rows the clone size is stated as once, few or many, or as a class when expanded; others skip it.

j_gene: TRBJ2-5
abundance: NA
v_gene: TRBV5-1
d_gene: NA
CDR3nt: TGCGCCAGCAGCTGGGCCGGGGGCGAGACCCAGTACTTC
CDR3aa: CASSWAGGETQYF

j_gene: TRBJ2-1
abundance: NA
v_gene: TRBV14
d_gene: TRBD2
CDR3nt: TGTGCCAGCAGCCTTGGGGGGGTGGCCCCCAATGAGCAGTTCTTC
CDR3aa: CASSLGGVAPNEQFF

j_gene: TRBJ2-2
abundance: NA
v_gene: TRBV18
d_gene: NA
CDR3nt: TGTGCCAGCTCACCACCGTCACGGCCGAACACCGGGGAGCTGTTTTTT
CDR3aa: CASSPPSRPNTGELFF

j_gene: TRBJ2-4
abundance: NA
v_gene: TRBV30
d_gene: TRBD2
CDR3nt: TGTGCCTGGAGTGTATTGGGACTAGCCGGAATTCAGTACTTC
CDR3aa: CAWSVLGLAGIQYF

j_gene: TRBJ1-2
abundance: NA
v_gene: TRBV7-9
d_gene: TRBD1
CDR3nt: TGTGCCAGCAGCTTCGGTCAGGGGGACTACACCTTC
CDR3aa: CASSFGQGDYTF

j_gene: TRBJ2-7
abundance: NA
v_gene: TRBV29-1
d_gene: NA
CDR3nt: TGCAGCGTTGTCCTGGACTACCCCTACGAGCAGTACTTC
CDR3aa: CSVVLDYPYEQYF

j_gene: TRBJ2-2
abundance: NA
v_gene: TRBV4-1
d_gene: NA
CDR3nt: TGCGCCAGCAGCCCGATGGCGGTTGGGGAGCTGTTTTTT
CDR3aa: CASSPMAVGELFF

j_gene: TRBJ1-4
abundance: once
v_gene: TRBV28
d_gene: TRBD1
CDR3nt: TGTGCCAGCAGTCAGGACAGGGAAAAACTGTTTTTT
CDR3aa: CASSQDREKLFF

j_gene: TRBJ2-5
abundance: NA
v_gene: TRBV9
d_gene: TRBD2
CDR3nt: TGTGCCAGCAGTCGGGACTATCAAGAGACCCAGTACTTC
CDR3aa: CASSRDYQETQYF

j_gene: TRBJ1-5
abundance: NA
v_gene: TRBV2
d_gene: NA
CDR3nt: TGTGCCAGCAGTGGGATACATAGCAATCAGCCCCAGCATTTT
CDR3aa: CASSGIHSNQPQHF

j_gene: TRBJ1-4
abundance: few
v_gene: TRBV6-5
d_gene: NA
CDR3nt: TGTGCCAGCAGTTACTCGAACTGGGAAGAAGAAAAACTGTTTTTT
CDR3aa: CASSYSNWEEEKLFF

j_gene: TRBJ1-5
abundance: NA
v_gene: TRBV27
d_gene: TRBD1
CDR3nt: TGTGCCAGCAGTGCCCTGGGACAGGGTGATCAGCCCCAGCATTTT
CDR3aa: CASSALGQGDQPQHF

j_gene: TRBJ1-2
abundance: NA
v_gene: TRBV19
d_gene: NA
CDR3nt: TGTGCCAGTAGTATCGACAGCCTCTATGGCTACACCTTC
CDR3aa: CASSIDSLYGYTF

j_gene: TRBJ2-2
abundance: once
v_gene: TRBV7-9
d_gene: TRBD1
CDR3nt: TGTGCCAGCAGCTTAGCCGGACAGGGGATGGCCGGGGAGCTGTTTTTT
CDR3aa: CASSLAGQGMAGELFF

j_gene: TRBJ1-1
abundance: NA
v_gene: TRBV14
d_gene: NA
CDR3nt: TGTGCCAGCAGCCAAGGGGCCCCTCGGGACACTGAAGCTTTCTTT
CDR3aa: CASSQGAPRDTEAFF

j_gene: TRBJ2-2
abundance: NA
v_gene: TRBV7-8
d_gene: TRBD1
CDR3nt: TGTGCCAGCAGCGTCATGCGCAGGGGGATAGACACCGGGGAGCTGTTTTTT
CDR3aa: CASSVMRRGIDTGELFF

j_gene: TRBJ1-1
abundance: NA
v_gene: TRBV11-3
d_gene: NA
CDR3nt: TGTGCCAGCAGCAGACTTCGTGGGGGCACTGAAGCTTTCTTT
CDR3aa: CASSRLRGGTEAFF

j_gene: TRBJ2-5
abundance: NA
v_gene: TRBV2
d_gene: TRBD2
CDR3nt: TGTGCCAGCAGTGAAGATGGAGCGGGAGGGGAGACCCAGTACTTC
CDR3aa: CASSEDGAGGETQYF

j_gene: TRBJ2-3
abundance: NA
v_gene: TRBV27
d_gene: TRBD1
CDR3nt: TGTGCCAGCAGTTCTTTCGGCCTGGGGACAGGGGATACGCAGTATTTT
CDR3aa: CASSSFGLGTGDTQYF

j_gene: TRBJ1-2
abundance: once
v_gene: TRBV7-9
d_gene: NA
CDR3nt: TGTGCCAGCAGCTACGCCCAGGACTCAAATGGCTACACCTTC
CDR3aa: CASSYAQDSNGYTF

j_gene: TRBJ2-1
abundance: NA
v_gene: TRBV18
d_gene: NA
CDR3nt: TGTGCCAGCTCACTCACTAGCGGAGGGGGCGATGAGCAGTTCTTC
CDR3aa: CASSLTSGGGDEQFF

j_gene: TRBJ1-2
abundance: NA
v_gene: TRBV9
d_gene: TRBD1
CDR3nt: TGTGCCAGCAGCGCGGGACAGGGCGGAGGCTATGGCTACACCTTC
CDR3aa: CASSAGQGGGYGYTF

j_gene: TRBJ2-1
abundance: once
v_gene: TRBV4-1
d_gene: TRBD2
CDR3nt: TGCGCCAGCAGCCAAGTCGTCGCCCTCTCAGCGGGGGCCCCGGGGAGGCAGTTCTTC
CDR3aa: CASSQVVALSAGAPGRQFF

j_gene: TRBJ2-3
abundance: NA
v_gene: TRBV5-6
d_gene: TRBD2
CDR3nt: TGTGCCAGTTACCAAGCGGGGGCAGATACGCAGTATTTT
CDR3aa: CASYQAGADTQYF

j_gene: TRBJ1-5
abundance: NA
v_gene: TRBV27
d_gene: NA
CDR3nt: TGTGCCAGCAGTTCGCGCCTAAGCAATCAGCCCCAGCATTTT
CDR3aa: CASSSRLSNQPQHF

j_gene: TRBJ1-4
abundance: once
v_gene: TRBV6-4
d_gene: NA
CDR3nt: TGTGCCAGCTCGGCCCCCCGGGGCCTGAATGAAAAACTGTTTTTT
CDR3aa: CASSAPRGLNEKLFF

j_gene: TRBJ1-2
abundance: NA
v_gene: TRBV10-2
d_gene: NA
CDR3nt: TGCGCCAGCAGTGATGGGAACTATGGCTACACCTTC
CDR3aa: CASSDGNYGYTF

j_gene: TRBJ1-2
abundance: NA
v_gene: TRBV28
d_gene: NA
CDR3nt: TGTGCCAGCACCACCTCCCCCCCGGGCTACACCTTC
CDR3aa: CASTTSPPGYTF

j_gene: TRBJ1-1
abundance: NA
v_gene: TRBV27
d_gene: TRBD1
CDR3nt: TGTGCCAGCAGCTTCGACAGGGCCACTGAAGCTTTCTTT
CDR3aa: CASSFDRATEAFF

j_gene: TRBJ2-1
abundance: NA
v_gene: TRBV4-1
d_gene: NA
CDR3nt: TGCGCCAGCAGCCAAGCAGGGAACAATGAGCAGTTCTTC
CDR3aa: CASSQAGNNEQFF

j_gene: TRBJ1-5
abundance: NA
v_gene: TRBV11-2
d_gene: NA
CDR3nt: TGTGCCAGCAGCTTAGATAGGCAGGGTAATCAGCCCCAGCATTTT
CDR3aa: CASSLDRQGNQPQHF

j_gene: TRBJ2-1
abundance: NA
v_gene: TRBV5-1
d_gene: TRBD2
CDR3nt: TGCGCCAGCAGCCCGGCGGCTAGCGGGGAGTACAATGAGCAGTTCTTC
CDR3aa: CASSPAASGEYNEQFF

j_gene: TRBJ1-1
abundance: once
v_gene: TRBV19
d_gene: TRBD1
CDR3nt: TGTGCCAGTAGTACCGGGACAGGGGGTAAGTCTTTCTTT
CDR3aa: CASSTGTGGKSFF

j_gene: TRBJ2-2
abundance: NA
v_gene: TRBV7-9
d_gene: TRBD1
CDR3nt: TGTGCCAGCAGCTCTTCGGGACAGGGAAACACCGGGGAGCTGTTTTTT
CDR3aa: CASSSSGQGNTGELFF

j_gene: TRBJ1-2
abundance: NA
v_gene: TRBV5-5
d_gene: NA
CDR3nt: TGTGCCAGCAGCTTGACAGGTCCAAGCCTCTATGGCTACACCTTC
CDR3aa: CASSLTGPSLYGYTF

j_gene: TRBJ2-6
abundance: NA
v_gene: TRBV5-1
d_gene: NA
CDR3nt: TGCGCCAGCAGCTTGGTGGGGACTTCTGGGGCCAACGCCCTGACTTTC
CDR3aa: CASSLVGTSGANALTF

j_gene: TRBJ1-4
abundance: NA
v_gene: TRBV7-9
d_gene: TRBD1
CDR3nt: TGTGCCAGCAGCGCGACAGGGATGAGGGGTGAAAAACTGTTTTTT
CDR3aa: CASSATGMRGEKLFF